This entry describes one TCR beta chain. It lacks a known antigen. No per-base quality is available; no much larger clone lies one base away. This sample is part of a study of blood T cell repertoires in COVID-19 (dated by TCRdb to the early 2020s). About the full investigation: Collaborator samples came from the United States, Italy and Spain and covered acute and convalescent phases of COVID-19. The prospective study material was composed of cDNA or gDNA derived from T cells, B-cell-depleted T cells, or PBMCs. Subjects who had been exposed to COVID-19, were actively infected with it, or had recovered from it provided the deeply sampled blood TCRbeta repertoires that made up the dataset. The repertoires were released in a freely available public database meant as a resource for research on the immune response to SARS-CoV-2. Samples came from the ongoing ImmuneRACE study (first 160 participants) plus 1,254 subjects from 6 global collaborators. Sample metadata almost always included a de-identified subject ID, COVID-19 status, age in years and sex. Where available, HLA class I and class II types were taken from metadata supplied by the sample provider and were not determined by assay-based typing. The paper's findings and limits, for the study overall: Clinical and demographic metadata were provided uncurated, with the amount varying by source and participant.

One collaborating source in Seattle enrolled patients during active infection and followed them longitudinally through the course of disease. Collaborating institutions collected whole blood in K2EDTA tubes following their own protocols. For TCRbeta analysis, collaborators shipped samples in one of three forms: frozen whole blood, isolated PBMCs, or DNA extracted from either of those sample types. From a lookup of the germline V gene, CDR1 and CDR2 are SNHLY and FYNNEI. The CDR3 starts with the cysteine, ends with the phenylalanine, and has 13 residues. Only the CDR3 DNA is retained, 39 bases long and in frame from the first base. V is trimmed back by 6 bases and J by 4 bases, and the junction contains 4 bases that no gene match accounts for. TCRbeta CDR3 regions were amplified from genomic DNA by means of the immunoSEQ Assay, a bias-controlled multiplex PCR. As for the authors' bioinformatics: Within the assay, amplification of reference gene primers was used to estimate how many nucleated cells each sample contained. Sequence reads were collapsed and filtered to measure the absolute abundance of every unique TCRbeta CDR3 rearrangement. For each sample, productive Simpson clonality was calculated as the square root of Simpson's diversity index over productive rearrangements. What TCRdb holds here is the immuneACCESS table cut down to in-frame rearrangements. Part of the clones is not present; checked against another copy, under half of the missing clones reflect an unresolved V gene, and the others are unexplained. V and J calls and clone size are given by that table; D and trimming were obtained from the DNA. For this sample there are 300,000 to 400,000 clones; around 90% appear just once. Jointly, the top ten make up more than 7.5% of the sample.

The receptor's source is a man younger than 45 with COVID-19, enrolled during active disease. Sequencing was carried out using peripheral blood. Recombination connected TRBV2 to TRBJ1-1, with 8 middle bases fitting TRBD1. The sequenced DNA: TGTGCCAGCAGCACAGGGGGAGGCACTGAAGCTTTCTTT. Its protein is CASSTGGGTEAFF.